A single sample is the source of the 11 T cell receptor beta chains below, sequenced in a study of human T cells and chemical hapten exposure. It was unfractionated whole blood from which total RNA was extracted. MiXCR, applied by TCRdb to the 5' RACE reads, yields one record per CDR3 protein. This sample has about 120,000 distinct CDR3 sequences, with 15% to 20% found just once. The receptors stem from a human donor in good health.

The rearrangement links TRBV7-3 to TRBJ2-5; 9 bases align to TRBD1. The CDR3 spans 15 residues. Germline-derived CDR1 and CDR2 are SGHTA and FQGTGA. Losses at the gene ends were 3 bases for V and 1 base for J; bases not matched to a gene: 3. CDR3: CASSLNRGRQETQYF. In DNA form, the CDR3 reads TGTGCCAGCAGCTTGAACAGGGGGCGCCAAGAGACCCAGTACTTC.

This clonotype has just a few counts. The chain combines TRBV5-1 with TRBJ1-2; D gene uncertain. Germline values: CDR1 SGHRS, CDR2 YFSETQ. The CDR3 is 14 residues long. The V end lost 4 bases, the J end lost 3 bases, and 13 bases lay between the germline ends. The DNA of the CDR3 is TGCGCCAGCAGCCCAACTCGGGAGGACTATGGCTACACCTTC. Residues: CASSPTREDYGYTF. The variable domain in full, with the rest retrieved from reference TRBV5-1 and TRBJ1-2, is KAGVTQTPRYLIKTRGQQVTLSCSPISGHRSVSWYQQTPGQGLQFLFEYFSETQRNKGNFPGRFSGRQFSNSRSEMNVSTLELGDSALYLCASSPTREDYGYTFGSGTRLTVV.

The gene calls are TRBV7-9 and TRBJ2-7; TRBD2 agrees at 15 bases. The CDR3 spans 24 residues. Looked up from germline, CDR1 is SEHNR and CDR2 is FQNEAQ (reference sequence). V dropped 1 base and J dropped 2; count of bases not matched to a gene: 24. The CDR3 region has the DNA TGTGCCAGCAGCTTAGGGGGATTTGGGAGTGCTGGACTAGCGGGAGGGCCGGCCCCCTACGAGCAGTACTTC. It codes for CASSLGGFGSAGLAGGPAPYEQYF.

This clonotype was observed a few times. The chain employs TRBV7-8 and TRBJ2-5; 7 bases map to TRBD1. The trim removed 5 bases at V and 2 bases at J, leaving 5 bases unmatched. Germline CDR1 SGHVS, CDR2 FQNEAQ. CDR3 length equals 14 residues. The CDR3 bases are TGTGCCAGCAGCGGTCGGGACAGTCAAGAGACCCAGTACTTC. It yields the protein CASSGRDSQETQYF.

V gene TRBV3-1 combines with J gene TRBJ2-1; D unresolved. The germline gives CDR1 LGHDT, CDR2 YNNKEL (reference sequence). The CDR3 has 17 amino acids. The ends were cut back, 1 base at V and 2 bases at J, with 15 bases in the middle. Here the CDR3 DNA reads TGTGCCAGCAGCCAAGCCTATCAGGCCTCCGCCTACAATGAGCAGTTCTTC. Translating it yields CASSQAYQASAYNEQFF.

This clonotype was seen ten or more times. The genes are TRBV4-1 and TRBJ1-5; 8 nucleotides match TRBD1. Germline values: CDR1 MGHRA, CDR2 YSYEKL. The CDR3 is 17 residues long. J lost 4 bases, V lost 3 bases, and 11 bases had no gene match. CDR3 loop: CASSHLFGTGPNQPQHF. Written as DNA, the CDR3 is TGCGCCAGCAGCCACTTGTTCGGGACAGGCCCTAATCAGCCCCAGCATTTT.

This chain uses TRBV25-1 with TRBJ1-1; unclear D gene. The CDR3 sequence is 12 residues long. The germline V gene encodes CDR1 MGHDK and CDR2 SYGVNS. V gave up 4 bases and J gave up 9 bases, with 12 bases separating them. The CDR3 reads CASSASTYKAFF. Here the CDR3 DNA reads TGTGCCAGCAGTGCCAGTACTTATAAAGCTTTCTTT. Variable domain in full (rest from reference TRBV25-1 and TRBJ1-1): EADIYQTPRYLVIGTGKKITLECSQTMGHDKMYWYQQDPGMELHLIHYSYGVNSTEKGDLSSESTVSRIRTEHFPLTLESARPSHTSQYLCASSASTYKAFFGQGTRLTVV.

CDR3 DNA: TGTGCCAGCAGCCGAACAGTATTTTCGACGGCCAAAAACATTCAGTACTTC. It codes for CASSRTVFSTAKNIQYF. This chain uses TRBV21-1 with TRBJ2-4. TRBV21-1 is reported as a pseudogene. The CDR3 consists of 17 residues.

The genes are TRBV30 and TRBJ1-1; D unclear. Per the germline V gene, CDR1 is GTSNPN and CDR2 is SVGIG (reference sequence). V lost 0 bases and J lost 0, with 5 bases in between. This CDR3 has 13 residues. CDR3 loop: CAWSVGLNTEAFF. Here the CDR3 DNA reads TGTGCCTGGAGTGTAGGCCTGAACACTGAAGCTTTCTTT.

The rearrangement joins TRBV11-2 to TRBJ2-7, with 10 bases that match TRBD1. This CDR3 has 11 amino acids. V gave up 4 bases and J gave up 12 bases; unmatched junction bases: 3. Germline V gene sequence: CDR1 SGHAT, CDR2 FQNNGV. The CDR3 is CASSSGQGLYF. As DNA, the CDR3 is TGTGCCAGCAGCTCGGGACAGGGGTTGTACTTC.

The chain combines TRBV10-2 with TRBJ2-5; TRBD1 agrees at 7 bases. CDR1 WSHSY and CDR2 SAAADI come from the germline V gene. V dropped 5 bases and J dropped 2; count of bases not matched to a gene: 8. The CDR3 spans 15 residues. The CDR3 spells CASSYPAGGQETQYF. CDR3 coding DNA: TGCGCCAGCAGTTACCCGGCAGGGGGACAAGAGACCCAGTACTTC.